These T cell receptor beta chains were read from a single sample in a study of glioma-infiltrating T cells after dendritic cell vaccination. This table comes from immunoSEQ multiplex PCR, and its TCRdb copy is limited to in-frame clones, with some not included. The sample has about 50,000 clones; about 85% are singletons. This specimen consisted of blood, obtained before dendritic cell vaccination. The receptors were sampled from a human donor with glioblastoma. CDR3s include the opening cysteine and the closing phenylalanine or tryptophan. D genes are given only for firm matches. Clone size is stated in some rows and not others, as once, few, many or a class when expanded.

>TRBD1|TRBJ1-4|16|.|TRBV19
CASSTHGQGLNEKLFF
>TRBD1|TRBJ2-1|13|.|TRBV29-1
CSVPPLTGAEQFF
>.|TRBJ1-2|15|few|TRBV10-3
CAISESGGNNYGYTF
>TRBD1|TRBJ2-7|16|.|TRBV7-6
CASSLIGGQGADEQYF
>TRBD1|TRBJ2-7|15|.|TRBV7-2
CASSLAPRQGSEQYF
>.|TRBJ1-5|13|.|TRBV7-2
CASSLARGQPQHF
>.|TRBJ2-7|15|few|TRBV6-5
CASSYQGDSSGEQYF
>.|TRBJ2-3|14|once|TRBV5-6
CASSEITEEDTQYF
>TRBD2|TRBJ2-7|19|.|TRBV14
CASSQWGGLAGENSYEQYF
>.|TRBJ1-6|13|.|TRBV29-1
CSVAQGKNSPLHF
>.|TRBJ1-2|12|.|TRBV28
CASSLSRAGYTF
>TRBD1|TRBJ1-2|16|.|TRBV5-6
CASTQISGQGAYGYTF
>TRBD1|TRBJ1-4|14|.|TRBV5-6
CASSMGQGSEKLFF
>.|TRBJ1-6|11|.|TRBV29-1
CSVESWGALHF
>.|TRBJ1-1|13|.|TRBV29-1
CSAPDGGDTEAFF
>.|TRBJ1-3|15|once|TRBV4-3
CASSQAAGIGNTIYF
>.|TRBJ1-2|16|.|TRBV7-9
CASSFHDRPTNYGYTF
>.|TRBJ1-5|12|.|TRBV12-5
CASGSLANQQHF
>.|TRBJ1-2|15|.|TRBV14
CASSQSGMKNYGYTF
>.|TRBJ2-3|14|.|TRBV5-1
CASSLGGVLDTQYF
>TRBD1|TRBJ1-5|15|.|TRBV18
CASSQDRDRNQPQHF
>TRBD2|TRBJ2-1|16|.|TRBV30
CAWRAGDFFSYNEQFF
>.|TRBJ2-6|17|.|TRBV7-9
CASSLAATGSGANVLTF
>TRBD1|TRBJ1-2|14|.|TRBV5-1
CASSVDRGSLGYTF
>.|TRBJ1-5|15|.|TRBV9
CASSPGGASNQPQHF
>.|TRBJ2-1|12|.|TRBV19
CASSRLGDEQFF
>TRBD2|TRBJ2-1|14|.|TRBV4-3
CASSQEGTSNEQFF
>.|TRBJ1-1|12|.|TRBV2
CASITRDTEAFF
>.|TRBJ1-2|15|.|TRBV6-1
CASSVVRRVEYGYTF
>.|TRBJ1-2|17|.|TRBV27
CASSSPQGRRVGTGYTF
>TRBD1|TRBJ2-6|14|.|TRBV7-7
CASSTGAGANVLTF
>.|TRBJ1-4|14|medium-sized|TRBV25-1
CASSGRGGNEKLFF
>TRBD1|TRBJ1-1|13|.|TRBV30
CAWSLLDRREAFF
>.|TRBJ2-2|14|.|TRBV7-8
CASSRTGNTGELFF
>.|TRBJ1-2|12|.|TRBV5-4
CAGSEGNYGYTF
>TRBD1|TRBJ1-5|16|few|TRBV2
CASSGGTGASNQPQHF
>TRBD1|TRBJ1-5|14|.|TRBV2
CASNDREGNQPQHF
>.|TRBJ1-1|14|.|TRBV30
CAWNWGLRDTEAFF
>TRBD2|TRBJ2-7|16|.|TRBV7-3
CASSLSSGGRSREQYF
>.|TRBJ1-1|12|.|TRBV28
CASTPGGTEAFF
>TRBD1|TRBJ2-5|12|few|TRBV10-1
CATSRQGEAQYF
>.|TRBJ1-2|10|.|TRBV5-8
CASSLRGYTF
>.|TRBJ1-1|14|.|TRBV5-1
CASSLNGGNTEAFF
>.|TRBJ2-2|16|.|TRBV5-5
CASDTVGPPYTGELFF
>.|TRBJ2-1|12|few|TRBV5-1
CASSLVANEQFF
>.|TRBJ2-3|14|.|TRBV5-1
CASSPGGSADTQYF
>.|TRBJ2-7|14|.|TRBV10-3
CAISEFRSSYEQYF
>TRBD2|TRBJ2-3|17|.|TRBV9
CASSPYVSAGGTDTQYF
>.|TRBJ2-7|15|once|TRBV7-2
CASSLVRANSYEQYF
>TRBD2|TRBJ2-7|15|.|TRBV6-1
CASRRTSGDSYEQYF
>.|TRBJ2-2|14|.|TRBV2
CASNTGVGAGELFF
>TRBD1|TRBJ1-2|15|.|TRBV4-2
CASSQDRGKNYGYTF
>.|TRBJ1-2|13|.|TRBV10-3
CAISDTGWYGYTF
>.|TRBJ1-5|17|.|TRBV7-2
CASSLGGRGTGNQPQHF
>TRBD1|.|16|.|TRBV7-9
CASSRTPGTGLNEQYF
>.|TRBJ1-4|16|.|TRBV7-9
CASSLGMGGINEKLFF